These 30 T cell receptor beta chains share one sample of origin, sequenced in a study of cytomegalovirus exposure and HLA in healthy donors. The repertoire was sequenced with immunoSEQ multiplex PCR; TCRdb's copy has only in-frame clones and lacks some. This table has roughly 150,000 clones, 89% appearing once. Sequenced material: PBMCs. The receptors stem from a woman in her late teens or twenties in good health and CMV-seropositive.

The chain combines TRBV19 with TRBJ2-7, with D maybe TRBD1 (5 bases). This CDR3 is 16 amino acids long. Germline V gene sequence: CDR1 LNHDA, CDR2 SQIVND (reference sequence). The ends were cut back, 4 bases at V and 0 bases at J, with 16 bases in the middle. This CDR3 is CASSTRGQPNSYEQYF. The DNA for the CDR3 is TGTGCCAGTAGTACCCGAGGACAACCTAACTCCTACGAGCAGTACTTC.

The V call is TRBV10-3, the J call TRBJ1-5, with D hard to call. V shed 0 bases and J shed 7 bases, with 10 bases lying between them. In germline, CDR1 is ENHRY, CDR2 SYGVKD. The length of the CDR3 is 14 residues. CDR3 protein: CAISESNGGQPQHF. For the CDR3, the DNA is TGTGCCATCAGTGAGTCGAACGGCGGCCAGCCCCAGCATTTT.

J is TRBJ2-1 and V is TRBV7-9, with TRBD2 identical over 12 bases. Trimming removed 5 bases from V and 5 bases from J; junction bases left unmatched: 10. There are 17 residues in the CDR3. CDR1 is SEHNR, CDR2 FQNEAQ, per germline (reference sequence). DNA for the CDR3: TGTGCCAGCAGCCCAACTAGCGGGAGGATCTTTCACAATGAGCAGTTCTTC. It yields the protein CASSPTSGRIFHNEQFF. Variable domain in full (rest from reference TRBV7-9 and TRBJ2-1): DTGVSQNPRHKITKRGQNVTFRCDPISEHNRLYWYRQTLGQGPEFLTYFQNEAQLEKSRLLSDRFSAERPKGSFSTLEIQRTEQGDSAMYLCASSPTSGRIFHNEQFFGPGTRLTVL.

The chain combines TRBV4-1 with TRBJ2-7; TRBD2 matches 8 bases. The J segment lost 3 bases and the V segment lost 4 bases, leaving 11 bases of the junction unmatched. The length of the CDR3 is 16 residues. CDR1 is MGHRA and CDR2 is YSYEKL in the germline V gene. Written as DNA, the CDR3 is TGCGCCAGCAGCCCAACGAAAAGCGGGAGCGTCTACGAGCAGTACTTC. It translates to CASSPTKSGSVYEQYF.

The V call is TRBV9, the J call TRBJ1-3; D uncertain. The CDR3 length is 13 residues. The V gene's germline CDR1 is SGDLS and CDR2 YYNGEE. With 4 bases removed from V and 0 bases from J, the gap between germline ends came to 5 bases. This chain's CDR3 is CASSPNSGNTIYF. The CDR3 coding sequence is TGTGCCAGCAGCCCCAACTCTGGAAACACCATATATTTT.

The V gene is TRBV25-1, the J gene TRBJ1-4; no definite D call. V dropped 4 bases and J dropped 0 bases, with 15 bases sitting between them. The CDR3 covers 17 residues. Germline CDR1 MGHDK, CDR2 SYGVNS. CDR3 in amino acids: CASSGWREEATNEKLFF. The CDR3, as DNA: TGTGCCAGCAGTGGTTGGAGGGAAGAAGCAACTAATGAAAAACTGTTTTTT.

This chain joins TRBV7-8 and TRBJ1-1; D not certain. V lost 3 bases and J lost 3, with 11 bases in between. CDR1 is SGHVS, CDR2 FQNEAQ, per germline. The CDR3 length is 14 residues. The CDR3 loop reads CASSFQGRYTEAFF. The CDR3 nucleotides read TGTGCCAGCAGCTTCCAAGGCAGGTACACTGAAGCTTTCTTT.

The J gene is TRBJ2-5, the V gene TRBV29-1, with D possibly TRBD1 on 5 matching bases. The germline V and J ends were trimmed by 6 bases and 5 bases, with 22 bases remaining between them. From germline, CDR1 is SQVTM and CDR2 ANQGSEA. The CDR3 consists of 15 residues. The CDR3 DNA follows: TGCAGCGTCCCCCTTGGGGCGCGGATGACGGAGACCCAGTACTTC. Translating gives CSVPLGARMTETQYF.

The V and J genes are TRBV10-1 and TRBJ1-5; 7 bases align to TRBD1. Germline V CDR1 and CDR2: WNHNN, SYGVQD (reference sequence). With V trimmed by 10 bases and J by 4 bases, 28 bases remained unmatched. This CDR3 is 20 amino acids long. The CDR3 region is CATRPPYLPEPGQLNQPQHF. The CDR3, as DNA: TGCGCCACCAGACCACCTTATCTCCCTGAGCCGGGACAGTTGAATCAGCCCCAGCATTTT.

This chain joins TRBV19 and TRBJ2-1; 8 bases match TRBD1. The CDR3 contains 15 residues. CDR1 is LNHDA and CDR2 is SQIVND in the germline V gene (reference sequence). The trim removed 5 bases at V and 7 bases at J, leaving 10 bases unmatched. The CDR3 DNA follows: TGTGCCAGTAGTTCTCAGGGGGCGCGAAGTAATGAGCAGTTCTTC. It translates to CASSSQGARSNEQFF.

CDR3 coding DNA: TGTGCCAGCTTCGAAGCGGGGATCGGCACCGGGGAGCTGTTTTTT. Amino acid sequence: CASFEAGIGTGELFF. This chain links TRBV5-6 with TRBJ2-2; 7 nucleotides align to TRBD2. The V gene's germline CDR1 is SGHDT and CDR2 YYEEEE. CDR3 length: 15 residues. V lost 7 bases to trimming and J lost 4 bases; unmatched junction nucleotides: 10.

This clone showed up just a few times. The V gene is TRBV7-9, the J gene TRBJ1-2, with D uncertain. The V gene's germline CDR1 is SEHNR and CDR2 FQNEAQ (reference sequence). This CDR3 has 16 residues. V lost 5 bases, J lost 0 bases, and 16 bases lay in between. Here the CDR3 DNA reads TGTGCCAGCAGCCATACCGGGATAACGACTAACTATGGCTACACCTTC. It encodes CASSHTGITTNYGYTF.

This clone was detected once. This sequence joins TRBV5-6 and TRBJ2-2, with 9 nucleotides matching TRBD2. This CDR3 comprises 16 residues. With V trimmed by 3 bases and J by 4 bases, 7 bases remained unmatched. The germline gives CDR1 SGHDT, CDR2 YYEEEE. This chain's CDR3 is CASSSSSGTLTGELFF. The CDR3 region has the DNA TGTGCCAGCAGCTCGTCTAGCGGGACTCTCACCGGGGAGCTGTTTTTT.

CDR3 amino acids: CAWSSGRQWGEQYF. CDR3 coding DNA: TGTGCCTGGAGTAGCGGGAGGCAATGGGGCGAGCAGTACTTC. V usage is TRBV30 and J usage is TRBJ2-5, with 9 bases fitting TRBD2. Matching the DNA end better, TRBJ2-7 makes the J call doubtful. Germline CDR1 is GTSNPN and CDR2 is SVGIG (reference sequence). The CDR3 has 14 amino acids.

J is TRBJ2-5 and V is TRBV28; the D is unclear. CDR3 length: 11 residues. The V gene's germline CDR1 is MDHEN and CDR2 SYDVKM. V was shortened by 7 bases and J by 3 bases, with 6 bases between the two germline ends. This CDR3 is CASTQEETQYF. In nucleotides, the CDR3 is TGTGCCAGCACTCAGGAAGAGACCCAGTACTTC.

The gene calls are TRBV2 and TRBJ2-7, with 8 bases that match TRBD1. J gave up 7 bases and V 3 bases, and 11 bases lay outside the gene matches. The CDR3 sequence is 15 residues long. The germline CDR1 and CDR2 sequences are SNHLY and FYNNEI. The chain's CDR3 is CASSDRTGTSWEQYF. As DNA, the CDR3 is TGTGCCAGCAGTGATAGGACAGGGACCTCTTGGGAGCAGTACTTC.

The chain couples TRBV5-1 to TRBJ2-1; 7 bases fit TRBD2. The CDR3 extends over 16 amino acids. The V and J ends lost 3 bases and 7 bases, in that order; junction bases with no gene match: 13. Per germline, CDR1 SGHRS and CDR2 YFSETQ. In DNA, the CDR3 is TGCGCCAGCAGCTCAAGCCGACTAGCTGACTATAATGAGCAGTTCTTC. Translating gives CASSSSRLADYNEQFF.

This clone was detected a few times. The chain joins TRBV6-5 to TRBJ1-5; D gene unclear. V lost 0 bases and J 8 bases, leaving 8 bases between the germline ends. From germline, CDR1 is MNHEY and CDR2 SVGAGI. The CDR3 runs to 13 residues. In DNA, the CDR3 is TGTGCCAGCAGTTACTCCTTGGCGGAGCCCCAGCATTTT. Translated, it gives CASSYSLAEPQHF.

CDR3 sequence reads: CASSLPRDRGDEQFF. In nucleotides, the CDR3 is TGTGCCAGCAGTTTGCCCCGGGACAGGGGTGATGAGCAGTTCTTC. The chain carries TRBV28 and TRBJ2-1; 10 positions agree with TRBD1. The CDR3 is made up of 15 amino acids. With V trimmed by 3 bases and J by 8 bases, 7 bases remained unmatched. Germline CDR1 reads MDHEN; CDR2 reads SYDVKM.

The chain joins TRBV27 to TRBJ2-1; D gene unclear. V lost 6 bases to trimming and J lost 6 bases, with 9 bases between them. The CDR3 has 12 amino acids. From germline, CDR1 is MNHEY and CDR2 SMNVEV (reference sequence). The CDR3 here is CASSQLRNEQFF. CDR3 in DNA: TGTGCCAGCAGCCAACTCCGCAATGAGCAGTTCTTC.

The chain carries TRBV29-1 and TRBJ2-1, with D perhaps TRBD2 (6 bases). This CDR3 is built from 13 residues. CDR1 is SQVTM and CDR2 is ANQGSEA in the germline V gene. Trimming removed 4 bases from V and 2 bases from J, with 9 bases in between. CDR3 loop: CSVVVAAYNEQFF. CDR3 nucleotides: TGCAGCGTTGTAGTAGCGGCCTACAATGAGCAGTTCTTC.

The V and J genes are TRBV7-6 and TRBJ2-7; 8 bases match TRBD2. Germline V gene sequence: CDR1 SGHVS, CDR2 FNYEAQ. The CDR3 extends over 15 amino acids. Trimming removed 1 base from V and 6 bases from J; junction bases left unmatched: 8. This CDR3 is CASSLDGRAFFEQYF. The CDR3 nucleotides are TGTGCCAGCAGCTTAGACGGGAGGGCCTTTTTCGAGCAGTACTTC.

The rearrangement links TRBV5-1 to TRBJ1-5; TRBD1 might be the D (6 bases). Germline V gene sequence: CDR1 SGHRS, CDR2 YFSETQ. Deletions cut 4 bases from V and 7 bases from J, with 18 bases between. The CDR3 totals 15 residues. The CDR3 region has the DNA TGCGCCAGCAGCCTCCTGGCGGGGGGCGGGCAGCCCCAGCATTTT. Residues: CASSLLAGGGQPQHF. Filled out from reference TRBV5-1 and TRBJ1-5, the complete variable domain reads KAGVTQTPRYLIKTRGQQVTLSCSPISGHRSVSWYQQTPGQGLQFLFEYFSETQRNKGNFPGRFSGRQFSNSRSEMNVSTLELGDSALYLCASSLLAGGGQPQHFGDGTRLSIL.

The chain uses TRBV5-3 and TRBJ1-5, with 8 bases that match TRBD1. TRBV5-3 qualifies as an ORF whose function is uncertain. The ends lost 4 bases at V and 4 bases at J; junction bases unmatched: 7. The CDR3 is 15 amino acids. The CDR3 nucleotides are TGTGCCAGAAGCCGTCGCGACAGGGGTAATCAGCCCCAGCATTTT. It encodes CARSRRDRGNQPQHF.

This sequence joins TRBV9 and TRBJ2-5; TRBD2 matches at 10 bases. Per germline, CDR1 SGDLS and CDR2 YYNGEE. The CDR3 consists of 17 residues. Trimming cost V 0 bases and J 7 bases; bases outside gene matches: 12. CDR3 coding DNA: TGTGCCAGCAGCGTAGCGGGTAGCGGGGGGCTGTTGGGGACCCAGTACTTC. It specifies CASSVAGSGGLLGTQYF.

By share, this clone ranks as medium-sized. V is TRBV6-4 and J is TRBJ1-5; D possibly corresponds to TRBD1 (6 bases). The length of the CDR3 is 13 residues. CDR1 and CDR2 (germline): MRHNA, SNTAGT. Trimming pared 3 bases from V and 5 bases from J, leaving 8 bases between. CDR3 sequence reads: CASSEGAHQPQHF. The CDR3 coding sequence is TGTGCCAGCAGTGAGGGGGCGCATCAGCCCCAGCATTTT.

Regarding this clone: One end of the junction fails to match germline, which may point to a read error. The rearrangement joins TRBV7-1 to TRBJ1-4, with D possibly being TRBD1 (5 bases). TRBV7-1 is placed among ORFs of uncertain function. The CDR3 is 16 residues long. As DNA, the CDR3 is TGCGCCAGCAGCCAAGACCCTCACCAGGGCGAAGAAAAACTGTTTTTT. Translation gives CASSQDPHQGEEKLFF.

In its sample, this clone was seen a few times. V is TRBV4-2 and J is TRBJ2-3; D perhaps matches TRBD1 (5 bases). The germline V and J ends were trimmed by 0 bases and 5 bases, with 15 bases remaining between them. The CDR3 is 16 amino acids. Germline loops: CDR1 LGHNA, CDR2 YNFKEQ. DNA of the CDR3: TGTGCCAGCAGCCAAGATCTGGTAGGGGCGGAAGATACGCAGTATTTT. Translation: CASSQDLVGAEDTQYF.

This rearrangement joins TRBV5-1 to TRBJ1-5, with 8 bases fitting TRBD1. This CDR3 region has 19 residues. The germline V gene encodes CDR1 SGHRS and CDR2 YFSETQ. Trimming removed 4 bases from V and 0 bases from J; junction bases left unmatched: 15. CDR3: CASSPLFLDREYSNQPQHF. For the CDR3, the DNA is TGCGCCAGCAGCCCGCTCTTCTTGGACAGGGAATATAGCAATCAGCCCCAGCATTTT.

This chain connects TRBV5-1 to TRBJ2-7; 14 nucleotides line up with TRBD2. V gave up 3 bases and J gave up 6 bases; unmatched junction bases: 5. The CDR3 spans 15 residues. CDR1 SGHRS and CDR2 YFSETQ come from the germline V gene. CDR3 region: CASSSSGLAGAEQYF. DNA of the CDR3: TGCGCCAGCAGCTCGTCGGGACTAGCGGGAGCCGAGCAGTACTTC.